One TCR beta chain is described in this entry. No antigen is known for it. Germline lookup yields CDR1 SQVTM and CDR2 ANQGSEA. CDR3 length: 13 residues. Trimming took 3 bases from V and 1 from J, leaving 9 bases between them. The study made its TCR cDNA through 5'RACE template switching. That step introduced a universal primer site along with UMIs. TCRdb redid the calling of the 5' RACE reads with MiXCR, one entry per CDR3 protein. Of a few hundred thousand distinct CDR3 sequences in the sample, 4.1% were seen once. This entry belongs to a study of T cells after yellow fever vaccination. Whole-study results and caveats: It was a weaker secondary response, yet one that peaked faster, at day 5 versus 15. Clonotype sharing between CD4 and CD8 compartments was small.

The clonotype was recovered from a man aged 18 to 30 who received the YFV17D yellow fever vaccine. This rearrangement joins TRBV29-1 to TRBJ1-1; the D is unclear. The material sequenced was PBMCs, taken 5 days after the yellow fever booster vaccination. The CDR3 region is CSVESPRNTEAFF. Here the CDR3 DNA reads TGCAGCGTTGAGAGCCCAAGGAACACTGAAGCTTTCTTT.